This passage covers 22 T cell receptor beta chains from one sample sequenced in a study of regulatory dendritic cells for organ transplantation. Repertoires were generated with immunoSEQ multiplex PCR, while TCRdb's copy carries only in-frame clones and drops some. The table includes 34,000 or so clones, less than 90% detected once. The sequenced material came from naive CD4+ T cells from blood. Sample subset: CD45RA+ naive T cells. The receptors derive from a human donor in good health.

The CDR3 sequence is CASSPGTAQETQYF. The CDR3 DNA follows: TGTGCCAGCAGTCCCGGGACAGCACAAGAGACCCAGTACTTC. The chain employs TRBV5-4 and TRBJ2-5; TRBD1 aligns across 7 bases. Germline trimming cut 5 bases from V and 2 bases from J; bases unmatched to any gene: 6. Germline values: CDR1 SGHNT, CDR2 YYREEE (reference sequence). This CDR3 has 14 amino acids.

The CDR3 protein is CASSPLTGVDTEAFF. CDR3 coding DNA: TGTGCCAGCAGCCCTCTGACAGGGGTTGACACTGAAGCTTTCTTT. J is TRBJ1-1 and V is TRBV9; the match to TRBD1 covers 8 bases. V gave up 4 bases and J gave up 3 bases; unmatched junction bases: 8. Germline loops: CDR1 SGDLS, CDR2 YYNGEE. The CDR3 has 15 amino acids.

V is TRBV6-1 and J is TRBJ1-4; D uncertain. CDR1 MNHNS and CDR2 SASEGT come from the germline V gene. The CDR3 contains 14 residues. Trimming took off 7 bases at V and 0 bases at J, with 9 bases between the two ends. The CDR3: CASTEVSTNEKLFF. The CDR3 bases are TGTGCCAGCACCGAGGTTTCAACTAATGAAAAACTGTTTTTT.

This clone was picked up one time. This chain joins TRBV28 and TRBJ2-7; D might be TRBD2 (7 bases). Germline lookup yields CDR1 MDHEN and CDR2 SYDVKM. The CDR3 runs to 18 residues. V lost 1 base, J lost 1 base, and 20 bases lay in between. CDR3 in DNA: TGTGCCAGCAGTTTATCTTATGGGCGGGGGCCCACATCCTACGAGCAGTACTTC. It is translated as CASSLSYGRGPTSYEQYF.

V and J are TRBV7-8 and TRBJ2-1, with 10 bases aligning to TRBD2. This CDR3 is built from 13 residues. Germline loops: CDR1 SGHVS, CDR2 FQNEAQ. V was pared by 10 bases and J by 6 bases, with 6 bases of the junction left unmatched. As DNA, the CDR3 is TGTGCCATCGCAGCGGGGGGGCGCAATGAGCAGTTCTTC. It yields the protein CAIAAGGRNEQFF.

This chain joins TRBV20-1 and TRBJ1-1; the D is unclear. Trimming took off 8 bases at V and 6 bases at J, with 13 bases between the two ends. From germline, CDR1 is DFQATT and CDR2 SNEGSKA (reference sequence). The CDR3 loop spans 11 amino acids. As DNA, the CDR3 is TGCAGTTCACAGTGGAGGTCTGAAGCTTTCTTT. It specifies CSSQWRSEAFF.

This chain links TRBV18 with TRBJ2-5; 16 nucleotides line up with TRBD2. The CDR3 extends over 18 amino acids. Trimming at V came to 0 bases and at J to 11 bases, leaving 12 bases not matched to a gene. The germline CDR1 and CDR2 sequences are KGHSH and LQKENI. CDR3 sequence (DNA): TGTGCCAGCTCACCACCGGGACTAGCGGGAGGGCGACTAGACAAGCAGTACTTC. Encoded protein: CASSPPGLAGGRLDKQYF.

V and J are TRBV7-2 and TRBJ2-7, with TRBD2 matching over 11 bases. The CDR3 contains 15 residues. Trimming removed 1 base from V and 5 bases from J; junction bases left unmatched: 4. Germline assignment: CDR1 SGHTA and CDR2 FQGNSA. CDR3: CASSLGTSGFHEQYF. The CDR3, as DNA: TGTGCCAGCAGCTTAGGGACTAGCGGGTTCCACGAGCAGTACTTC.

The chain is built from TRBV30 and TRBJ2-2; TRBD2 might be the D (5 bases). In germline, CDR1 is GTSNPN, CDR2 SVGIG (reference sequence). V gave up 0 bases and J gave up 0 bases, with 5 bases separating them. The CDR3 length is 14 residues. The CDR3 DNA reads as TGTGCCTGGAGTGTACTAGCGAACACCGGGGAGCTGTTTTTT. Translation: CAWSVLANTGELFF. Filled out from reference TRBV30 and TRBJ2-2, the complete variable domain reads SQTIHQWPATLVQPVGSPLSLECTVEGTSNPNLYWYRQAAGRGLQLLFYSVGIGQISSEVPQNLSASRPQDRQFILSSKKLLLSDSGFYLCAWSVLANTGELFFGEGSRLTVL.

V usage is TRBV7-2 and J usage is TRBJ2-7, with TRBD1 as a possible D gene (6 bases). V lost 3 bases to trimming and J lost 0 bases, with 12 bases between them. This CDR3 region has 15 residues. CDR1 and CDR2 from the germline V gene are SGHTA and FQGNSA. The CDR3 nucleotides read TGTGCCAGCAGCTTCAGCCAGGGGATCTCCTACGAGCAGTACTTC. It is translated as CASSFSQGISYEQYF.

The CDR3 sequence: CASSQGLAGNTGELFF. The CDR3 nucleotides read TGTGCCAGCAGCCAAGGACTAGCGGGGAACACCGGGGAGCTGTTTTTT. The genes are TRBV14 and TRBJ2-2; the match to TRBD2 covers 10 bases. CDR1 is SGHDN, CDR2 FVKESK, per germline. This CDR3 has 16 residues. The junction had 0 bases not matched to a gene; V was cut back by 1 base and J by 1 base. Drawing the rest from reference TRBV14 and TRBJ2-2, the complete variable domain is EAGVTQFPSHSVIEKGQTVTLRCDPISGHDNLYWYRRVMGKEIKFLLHFVKESKQDESGMPNNRFLAERTGGTYSTLKVQPAELEDSGVYFCASSQGLAGNTGELFFGEGSRLTVL.

The rearrangement uses TRBV6-5 and TRBJ1-1; D is undetermined. The CDR3 totals 14 residues. Trimming shortened V by 4 bases and J by 0 bases, and 9 bases separated the two germline ends. Germline V gene data show CDR1 as MNHEY and CDR2 as SVGAGI. CDR3 amino acids: CASSSARLNTEAFF. The CDR3 DNA is TGTGCCAGCAGTTCGGCCAGACTGAACACTGAAGCTTTCTTT.

This chain connects TRBV2 to TRBJ1-2, with a tentative D call TRBD1 (5 bases). CDR3 length: 15 amino acids. Looked up from germline, CDR1 is SNHLY and CDR2 is FYNNEI. Trimming cost V 8 bases and J 3 bases, with 19 bases left between them. CDR3 residues: CASGGVWVLYYGYTF. In nucleotides, the CDR3 is TGTGCCAGCGGGGGGGTTTGGGTACTATACTATGGCTACACCTTC.

This clone was counted only a few times. This chain connects TRBV6-1 to TRBJ1-5; D is possibly TRBD1 (6 bases). V was shortened by 3 bases and J by 9 bases, with 12 bases between the two germline ends. The V gene's germline CDR1 is MNHNS and CDR2 SASEGT. The CDR3 runs to 13 residues. The chain's CDR3 is CASSEHRVRPQHF. CDR3 bases: TGTGCCAGCAGTGAGCACAGGGTAAGGCCCCAGCATTTT.

The chain recombines TRBV10-2 with TRBJ1-2; the D gene is possibly TRBD1 (6 bases). Germline assignment: CDR1 WSHSY and CDR2 SAAADI. V shed 7 bases and J shed 2 bases, with 17 bases lying between them. The CDR3 has 15 amino acids. The CDR3 bases are TGCGCCAGCATGTCGGGGGCGACTAAAAACTATGGCTACACCTTC. This gives the protein CASMSGATKNYGYTF.

The chain carries TRBV9 and TRBJ2-3; D uncertain. The CDR3 is 13 amino acids. V was shortened by 4 bases and J by 1 base, with 7 bases between the two germline ends. Germline V gene lookup returns CDR1 SGDLS and CDR2 YYNGEE. This CDR3 is CASSIMGTDTQYF. The CDR3 nucleotides are TGTGCCAGCAGCATAATGGGCACAGATACGCAGTATTTT.

The chain uses TRBV4-1 and TRBJ1-1; no clear D gene. CDR1 is MGHRA, CDR2 YSYEKL, per germline. The CDR3 has 15 amino acids. V shed 3 bases and J shed 0 bases, with 11 bases lying between them. CDR3 in amino acids: CASSHRTVMNTEAFF. The CDR3 nucleotides are TGCGCCAGCAGCCACCGGACGGTGATGAACACTGAAGCTTTCTTT.

The gene calls are TRBV7-9 and TRBJ2-7; a weak D match, TRBD1 (5 bases). The ends were cut back, 3 bases at V and 6 bases at J, with 6 bases in the middle. This CDR3 comprises 11 residues. Germline CDR1 and CDR2: SEHNR and FQNEAQ (reference sequence). The DNA for the CDR3 is TGTGCCAGCAGCTTCAGGGTCGAGCAGTACTTC. Amino acid sequence: CASSFRVEQYF.

V is TRBV6-5 and J is TRBJ1-5; D remains unclear. Germline CDR1 is MNHEY and CDR2 is SVGAGI. The length of the CDR3 is 13 residues. V gave up 8 bases and J gave up 1 base, with 9 bases separating them. The CDR3 DNA is TGTGCCAGCGGACGGGGAAGCAATCAGCCCCAGCATTTT. Amino acid sequence: CASGRGSNQPQHF.

This clone occurred once. The V and J genes are TRBV6-5 and TRBJ1-1; D gene unclear. The CDR3 loop spans 12 amino acids. The germline V gene has CDR1 MNHEY and CDR2 SVGAGI. V was cut by 6 bases and J by 5 bases, with 10 bases left in between. CDR3 bases: TGTGCCAGCAGGCGGCGGGGAACTGAAGCTTTCTTT. As protein: CASRRRGTEAFF.

The rearrangement uses TRBV7-2 and TRBJ2-1, with 8 positions matching TRBD2. Trimming removed 7 bases from V and 2 bases from J; junction bases left unmatched: 10. CDR1 SGHTA and CDR2 FQGNSA come from the germline V gene. CDR3 length equals 16 residues. The CDR3 coding sequence is TGTGCCAGCACCTCCGGTGGGACTAGTACCTACAATGAGCAGTTCTTC. Protein product: CASTSGGTSTYNEQFF.

This chain joins TRBV28 and TRBJ2-1; D is tentatively TRBD1 or TRBD2 (5 bases each). With 7 bases removed from V and 9 bases from J, the gap between germline ends came to 16 bases. This CDR3 is 13 amino acids long. Germline assignment: CDR1 MDHEN and CDR2 SYDVKM. Here the CDR3 reads CASKLTGLGEQFF. For the CDR3, the DNA is TGTGCCAGCAAACTCACGGGGCTAGGTGAGCAGTTCTTC.